This is a list of T cell receptor beta chains from one sample in a study of T cell responses to AZD1222 COVID-19 vaccine. The repertoire was sequenced with immunoSEQ multiplex PCR; TCRdb's copy has only in-frame clones and lacks some. The sample holds 150,000 to 200,000 clones, around 94% seen once. The starting material was peripheral blood, obtained 28 days after the second AZD1222 dose. The receptors stem from an adult who received the AZD1222 COVID-19 vaccine. Each CDR3 is given with its conserved first and last residue. D genes are given only for firm matches. Clone size is shown for a subset of rows, as once, few, many or a class of expanded clone.

>TRBV7-6|once|TRBJ2-1|.
CASSLSAGYNEQFF
TGTGCCAGCAGCTTATCCGCGGGGTACAATGAGCAGTTCTTC
>TRBV7-9|.|TRBJ1-2|.
CASSPVIVYGYTF
TGTGCCAGCAGCCCGGTTATTGTCTATGGCTACACCTTC
>TRBV3-1/TRBV3-2|.|TRBJ2-2|TRBD2
CASSQEGRANTGELFF
TGTGCCAGCAGCCAAGAGGGGAGGGCGAACACCGGGGAGCTGTTTTTT
>TRBV2|few|TRBJ2-5|.
CASSDRGGPYQETQYF
TGTGCCAGCAGTGATCGTGGGGGACCGTACCAAGAGACCCAGTACTTC
>TRBV29-1|.|TRBJ2-5|.
CSVEDGAGGLQETQYF
TGCAGCGTTGAAGATGGGGCAGGCGGCCTACAAGAGACCCAGTACTTC
>TRBV5-4|.|TRBJ1-1|.
CASSRDSGLEAFF
TGTGCCAGCAGTCGTGACTCAGGGCTTGAAGCTTTCTTT
>TRBV19|.|TRBJ1-3|.
CASSIAAGSGNTIYF
TGTGCCAGTAGTATAGCGGCCGGCTCTGGAAACACCATATATTTT
>TRBV4-1|.|TRBJ1-4|TRBD1
CASSGTGSEKLFF
TGCGCCAGCAGTGGGACAGGGTCTGAAAAACTGTTTTTT
>TRBV11-3|.|TRBJ2-5|.
CASSFRGPGGQETQYF
TGTGCCAGCAGCTTTAGAGGGCCTGGAGGCCAAGAGACCCAGTACTTC
>TRBV6-5|.|TRBJ1-6|.
CASSKGVNSPLHF
TGTGCCAGCAGTAAGGGAGTCAATTCACCCCTCCACTTT
>TRBV19|few|TRBJ1-5|.
CASTEFPSVRNQPQHF
TGTGCCAGTACCGAGTTCCCGAGCGTACGCAATCAGCCCCAGCATTTT
>TRBV19|.|TRBJ1-1|.
CASSIVGTGRGAFF
TGTGCCAGTAGTATAGTTGGTACGGGTCGGGGAGCTTTCTTT
>TRBV27|few|TRBJ2-5|.
CASSRGGRDGQETQYF
TGTGCCAGCAGTCGTGGAGGCCGGGACGGACAAGAGACCCAGTACTTC
>TRBV28|.|TRBJ1-5|.
CASLTIDRRNQPQHF
TGTGCCAGCCTTACAATTGACAGGCGGAATCAGCCCCAGCATTTT
>TRBV19|.|TRBJ1-5|.
CASSIDRDQPQHF
TGTGCCAGTAGTATAGATCGGGATCAGCCCCAGCATTTT
>TRBV7-8|.|TRBJ2-5|TRBD2
CASSRAGRGETQYF
TGTGCCAGCAGCCGAGCGGGACGAGGGGAGACCCAGTACTTC
>TRBV5-4|.|TRBJ1-2|.
CASGSLWYGYTF
TGTGCCAGCGGATCCCTCTGGTATGGCTACACCTTC
>TRBV6-5|.|TRBJ1-2|.
CASSYSGRSNYGYTF
TGTGCCAGCAGTTACTCGGGCAGATCGAACTATGGCTACACCTTC
>TRBV28|.|TRBJ1-2|.
CASSLIAGGPQNYGYTF
TGTGCCAGCAGTTTAATTGCGGGGGGGCCCCAAAACTATGGCTACACCTTC